The 16 T cell receptor beta chains in this list originate from one sample, sequenced in a study of T cell changes during pregnancy in multiple sclerosis. Sequenced by immunoSEQ multiplex PCR; TCRdb stores in-frame clones only, minus some. The sample consists of some 90,000 clones, roughly nine tenths of them appearing once. Sample: peripheral blood, taken in the first trimester of pregnancy. These receptors all come from a female donor with multiple sclerosis, enrolled in a pregnancy study.

The rearrangement links TRBV28 to TRBJ2-3, with D possibly matching TRBD2 (6 bases). Trimming pared 1 base from V and 3 bases from J, leaving 17 bases between. CDR1 is MDHEN, CDR2 SYDVKM, per germline. This CDR3 region has 17 residues. DNA for the CDR3: TGTGCCAGCAGTTTATACTTGGGGGGAGCCGTAACAGATACGCAGTATTTT. It codes for CASSLYLGGAVTDTQYF.

The chain has TRBV5-4 and TRBJ2-1, with 11 bases that match TRBD2. The V segment lost 4 bases and the J segment 7 bases; nucleotides outside the gene matches: 7. The CDR3 length is 15 residues. Germline CDR1 is SGHNT and CDR2 is YYREEE (reference sequence). Here the CDR3 DNA reads TGTGCCAGCAGCATTACTAGCGGGAGTACGAATGAGCAGTTCTTC. Amino acids: CASSITSGSTNEQFF.

The chain carries TRBV5-1 and TRBJ2-2; TRBD1 matches 9 bases. The CDR3 has 16 residues. J was trimmed by 1 base and V by 9 bases; bases with no gene match: 10. CDR1 and CDR2 from the germline V gene are SGHRS and YFSETQ. The CDR3 loop is CATRTGAGMNTGELFF. CDR3 bases: TGCGCCACCCGGACAGGGGCAGGCATGAACACCGGGGAGCTGTTTTTT.

This rearrangement joins TRBV4-3 to TRBJ2-4, with 7 bases matching TRBD2. CDR3 length equals 17 residues. The V and J ends lost 0 bases and 7 bases, in that order; junction bases with no gene match: 12. Germline-derived CDR1 and CDR2 are LGHNA and YSLEER. CDR3 sequence reads: CASSQDIGGGPANIQYF. The CDR3 DNA follows: TGCGCCAGCAGCCAAGATATTGGGGGAGGGCCCGCTAACATTCAGTACTTC.

The chain links TRBV6-1 to TRBJ1-1, with D maybe TRBD1 (6 bases). Trimming stripped 5 bases from V and 13 bases from J, with 14 bases between. Germline V gives CDR1 MNHNS, CDR2 SASEGT. This CDR3 has 11 amino acids. The CDR3 sequence is CASSQGLLVFF. CDR3 sequence (DNA): TGTGCCAGCAGTCAGGGGCTGTTGGTTTTCTTT.

The chain is built from TRBV9 and TRBJ2-7; TRBD1 agrees at 7 bases. V gave up 3 bases and J gave up 4 bases; unmatched junction bases: 22. Germline V lookup: CDR1 SGDLS, CDR2 YYNGEE. The CDR3 loop spans 19 amino acids. The CDR3 reads CASSAHPTGTPLRGYEQYF. The DNA for the CDR3 is TGTGCCAGCAGCGCCCACCCGACAGGGACCCCGCTTCGAGGTTACGAGCAGTACTTC.

The chain employs TRBV5-1 and TRBJ1-5, with D perhaps TRBD1 (5 bases). From germline, CDR1 is SGHRS and CDR2 YFSETQ. V lost 0 bases, J lost 2 bases, and 12 bases lay in between. This CDR3 comprises 16 residues. The CDR3 DNA reads as TGCGCCAGCAGCTTGGGGGCAGGGATTGGCAATCAGCCCCAGCATTTT. Its translation is CASSLGAGIGNQPQHF. Full variable domain (rest looked up from reference TRBV5-1 and TRBJ1-5): KAGVTQTPRYLIKTRGQQVTLSCSPISGHRSVSWYQQTPGQGLQFLFEYFSETQRNKGNFPGRFSGRQFSNSRSEMNVSTLELGDSALYLCASSLGAGIGNQPQHFGDGTRLSIL.

The chain employs TRBV2 and TRBJ1-1; D gene uncertain. The germline gives CDR1 SNHLY, CDR2 FYNNEI. Trimming removed 5 bases from V and 1 base from J, with 11 bases in between. The CDR3 contains 14 residues. This chain's CDR3 is CASSKAVANTEAFF. The CDR3 DNA reads TGTGCCAGCAGTAAGGCAGTAGCGAACACTGAAGCTTTCTTT. The full variable domain, rest sourced from reference TRBV2 and TRBJ1-1, is EPEVTQTPSHQVTQMGQEVILRCVPISNHLYFYWYRQILGQKVEFLVSFYNNEISEKSEIFDDQFSVERPDGSNFTLKIRSTKLEDSAMYFCASSKAVANTEAFFGQGTRLTVV.

This sequence joins TRBV5-1 and TRBJ2-7, with 7 nucleotides matching TRBD1. With 2 bases clipped from V and 2 bases from J, the junction kept 7 bases outside the gene matches. The CDR3 consists of 15 residues. CDR1 SGHRS and CDR2 YFSETQ come from the germline V gene. The CDR3 bases are TGCGCCAGCAGCTTACACTCCGGGACAGCCTACGAGCAGTACTTC. Protein: CASSLHSGTAYEQYF.

The chain carries TRBV12-5 and TRBJ2-2; 8 nucleotides line up with TRBD2. Germline CDR1 reads LGHNT; CDR2 reads FRNRAP. With 0 bases clipped from V and 0 bases from J, the junction kept 12 bases outside the gene matches. CDR3 length: 20 residues. The CDR3 reads CASGLVLTSGNTPNTGELFF. The CDR3 bases are TGTGCTAGTGGTTTGGTACTAACTAGCGGCAATACTCCGAACACCGGGGAGCTGTTTTTT.

The count of this clone is one. The chain uses TRBV29-1 and TRBJ1-1, with TRBD1 matching over 8 bases. J gave up 0 bases and V 7 bases, and 7 bases lay outside the gene matches. CDR3 size: 14 residues. The germline V gene has CDR1 SQVTM and CDR2 ANQGSEA. CDR3 region: CSANDRGLNTEAFF. In DNA form, the CDR3 reads TGCAGCGCAAACGACAGGGGACTGAACACTGAAGCTTTCTTT.

This clone was seen only once. The chain joins TRBV7-9 to TRBJ2-4; 8 nucleotides agree with TRBD1. The V and J ends lost 4 bases and 4 bases, in that order; junction bases with no gene match: 9. Germline V gene lookup returns CDR1 SEHNR and CDR2 FQNEAQ (reference sequence). This CDR3 is built from 16 residues. CDR3 nucleotides: TGTGCCAGCAGCTCTTCCGACGGACAGGGTAAAAACATTCAGTACTTC. This sequence encodes CASSSSDGQGKNIQYF.

The V and J genes are TRBV6-5 and TRBJ2-7; TRBD1 might be the D (5 bases). CDR1 and CDR2 (germline): MNHEY, SVGAGI. There are 13 residues in the CDR3. Trimming removed 4 bases from V and 4 bases from J, with 11 bases in between. The CDR3 loop reads CASSFTGEYEQYF. In DNA form, the CDR3 reads TGTGCCAGCAGTTTCACAGGAGAGTACGAGCAGTACTTC.

The rearrangement joins TRBV28 to TRBJ2-1; 12 bases fit TRBD2. The junction had 4 bases not matched to a gene; V was cut back by 4 bases and J by 6 bases. This CDR3 region has 15 residues. Germline V lookup: CDR1 MDHEN, CDR2 SYDVKM. CDR3 residues: CASSWASGRVNEQFF. The DNA for the CDR3 is TGTGCCAGCAGTTGGGCTAGCGGGAGGGTCAATGAGCAGTTCTTC.

CDR3 bases: TGTGCCAGCAGCAATAGTCACAGCCCAGTTCCCGAGCAGTACTTC. It is translated as CASSNSHSPVPEQYF. The chain uses TRBV11-2 and TRBJ2-7, with unresolved D. CDR1 is SGHAT, CDR2 FQNNGV, per germline. The CDR3 length is 15 residues. Between the trimmed V and J ends, which lost 5 bases and 6 bases, there was a span of 20 bases.

The genes are TRBV28 and TRBJ1-4; 10 bases line up with TRBD1. This CDR3 has 15 amino acids. Per the germline V gene, CDR1 is MDHEN and CDR2 is SYDVKM. V was clipped by 5 bases and J by 4 bases; unmatched bases: 4. CDR3 sequence: CASSAGQGFNEKLFF. The DNA of the CDR3 is TGTGCCAGCAGTGCGGGACAGGGGTTTAATGAAAAACTGTTTTTT. The full variable domain, in which reference TRBV28 and TRBJ1-4 provide the parts outside the CDR3, is DVKVTQSSRYLVKRTGEKVFLECVQDMDHENMFWYRQDPGLGLRLIYFSYDVKMKEKGDIPEGYSVSREKKERFSLILESASTNQTSMYLCASSAGQGFNEKLFFGSGTQLSVL.